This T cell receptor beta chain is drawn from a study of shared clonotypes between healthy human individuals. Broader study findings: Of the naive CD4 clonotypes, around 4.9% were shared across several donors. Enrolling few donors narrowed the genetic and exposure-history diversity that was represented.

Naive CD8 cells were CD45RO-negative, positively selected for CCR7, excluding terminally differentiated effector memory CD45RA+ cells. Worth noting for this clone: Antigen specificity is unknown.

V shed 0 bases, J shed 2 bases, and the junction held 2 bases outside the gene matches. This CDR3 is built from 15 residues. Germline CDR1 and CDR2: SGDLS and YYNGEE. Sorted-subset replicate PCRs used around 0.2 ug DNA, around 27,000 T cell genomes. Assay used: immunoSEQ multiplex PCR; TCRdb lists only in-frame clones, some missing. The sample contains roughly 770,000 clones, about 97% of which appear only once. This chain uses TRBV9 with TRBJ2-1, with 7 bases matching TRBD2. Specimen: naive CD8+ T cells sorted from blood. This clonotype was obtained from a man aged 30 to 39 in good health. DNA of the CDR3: TGTGCCAGCAGCGTAGCGGGGGGTCCCTACAATGAGCAGTTCTTC. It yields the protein CASSVAGGPYNEQFF.